This section outlines one TCR beta chain sequence together with its context. This sample stems from a study of T cell changes during pregnancy in multiple sclerosis. This table comes from immunoSEQ multiplex PCR, and its TCRdb copy is limited to in-frame clones, with some not included. The sample includes over 50,000 clones, nearly 90% of them seen just once. The sample consisted of peripheral blood, taken in the first trimester of pregnancy. The source of this sequence is a female donor with multiple sclerosis, enrolled in a pregnancy study.

The CDR3 sequence: CASSQGRAGDEKLFF. The CDR3 region has the DNA TGCGCCAGCAGCCAAGGTAGAGCAGGGGATGAAAAACTGTTTTTT. This chain connects TRBV4-1 to TRBJ1-4, with D tentatively TRBD1 (6 bases). CDR3 length: 15 amino acids. Germline values: CDR1 MGHRA, CDR2 YSYEKL. Trimming pared 1 base from V and 6 bases from J, leaving 12 bases between.